The clone carrying this TCR beta chain was observed a few times. The PCR made use of 60 Vbeta and 13 Jbeta primers. Generated by immunoSEQ multiplex PCR, the TCRdb table keeps only in-frame clones and is missing some. The sample includes more than 150,000 clones, 84% seen only once; the top ten take around 1.2%. Germline CDR1 LGHNT, CDR2 FRNRAP. Deletions cut 9 bases from V and 3 bases from J, with 14 bases between. CDR3 length: 13 residues. This record belongs to a study of cytomegalovirus exposure and HLA in healthy donors. The sequenced material came from PBMCs. V and J are TRBV12-5 and TRBJ1-1, with D possibly TRBD1 on 5 matching bases. The sequence was obtained from a girl aged 2 to 10 in good health and CMV-seropositive. CDR3: CASHQGGYTEAFF. The CDR3 DNA sequence: TGTGCTAGCCACCAGGGAGGGTACACTGAAGCTTTCTTT.